This T cell receptor (beta chain) was retrieved from a study of shared clonotypes between healthy human individuals. V lost 4 bases and J lost 4; bases outside the gene matches: 6. Germline V gives CDR1 SGHRS, CDR2 YFSETQ. This CDR3 region has 14 residues. Profiled with immunoSEQ multiplex PCR; TCRdb holds only in-frame clones, not every one. The data show 1,400,000 or so clones, approximately 98.5% seen once. Overall study results and limits: It was observed that roughly 5.4% of naive CD4 clonotypes were shared across a handful of donors.

As to this clone: Its antigen remains unknown. The sample contains more than one DNA sequence encoding this CDR3.

The TCR comes from a man younger than 45 in good health. J is TRBJ1-2 and V is TRBV5-1; 8 bases fit TRBD1. Material: naive CD4+ T cells sorted from blood. Noted subset: CD45RA+ positively selected. CDR3 bases: TGCGCCAGCAGCCCTGGACAGGGAATCTATGGCTACACCTTC. Residues: CASSPGQGIYGYTF.